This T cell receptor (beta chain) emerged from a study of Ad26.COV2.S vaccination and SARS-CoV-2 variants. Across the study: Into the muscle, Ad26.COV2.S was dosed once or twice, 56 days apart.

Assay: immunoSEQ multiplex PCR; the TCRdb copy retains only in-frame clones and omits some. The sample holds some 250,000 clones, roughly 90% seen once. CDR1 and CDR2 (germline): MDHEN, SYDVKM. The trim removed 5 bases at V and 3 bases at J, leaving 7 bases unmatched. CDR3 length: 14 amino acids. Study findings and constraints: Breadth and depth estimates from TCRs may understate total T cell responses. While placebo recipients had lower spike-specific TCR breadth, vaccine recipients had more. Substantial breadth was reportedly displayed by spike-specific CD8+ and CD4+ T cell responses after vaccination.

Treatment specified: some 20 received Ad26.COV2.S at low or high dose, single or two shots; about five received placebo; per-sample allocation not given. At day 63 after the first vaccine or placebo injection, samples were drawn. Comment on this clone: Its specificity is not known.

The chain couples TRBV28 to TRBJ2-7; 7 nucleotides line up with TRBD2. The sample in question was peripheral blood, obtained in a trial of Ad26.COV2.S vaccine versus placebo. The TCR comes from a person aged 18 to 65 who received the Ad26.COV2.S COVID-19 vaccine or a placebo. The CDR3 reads CASSTELASYEQYF. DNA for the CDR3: TGTGCCAGCAGTACCGAACTAGCGAGCTACGAGCAGTACTTC.